The rows below give T cell receptor beta chains drawn from one sample of a study of blood T cell repertoires in COVID-19. TCRdb keeps only in-frame clones here, not all; method: immunoSEQ multiplex PCR. Of about 520,000 clones listed, over 75% are singletons. Sequencing used peripheral blood. These TCRs come from a human donor in a cohort sampled during active COVID-19. Both conserved end residues are part of each CDR3. The D gene is left open where the match is weak. Only part of the rows carry a size: once, few, many, or a class if the clone is expanded.

>14|-|TRBJ1-1|TRBV6-1|-
CASSEIVQNTEAFF
TGTGCCAGCAGTGAAATAGTCCAGAACACTGAAGCTTTCTTT
>14|-|TRBJ2-5|TRBV9|-
CASSVGPDQETQYF
TGTGCCAGCAGCGTAGGTCCAGATCAAGAGACCCAGTACTTC
>18|TRBD2|TRBJ2-3|TRBV9|few
CASSVGAGGPFRTDTQYF
TGTGCCAGCAGCGTTGGGGCGGGAGGACCTTTTCGCACAGATACGCAGTATTTT
>15|TRBD1|TRBJ1-1|TRBV19|-
CASSPGQGENTEAFF
TGTGCCAGTAGTCCTGGACAGGGGGAAAACACTGAAGCTTTCTTT
>12|-|TRBJ2-7|TRBV28|-
CASSPLLYEQYF
TGTGCCAGCAGTCCACTCCTCTACGAGCAGTACTTC
>15|TRBD1|TRBJ1-5|TRBV19|-
CASSTRQGQGQPQHF
TGTGCCAGTAGTACCCGACAGGGGCAGGGTCAGCCCCAGCATTTT
>17|TRBD2|TRBJ2-7|TRBV4-1|-
CASSQDSASGSSYEQYF
TGCGCCAGCAGCCAAGATAGCGCTAGCGGGAGCTCCTACGAGCAGTACTTC
>17|TRBD2|TRBJ2-1|TRBV7-3|-
CASSLTPTSGRAHEQFF
TGTGCCAGCAGCTTAACGCCGACTAGCGGGAGGGCCCATGAGCAGTTCTTC
>16|TRBD1|TRBJ1-5|TRBV7-8|-
CASSLVARGQGQPQHF
TGTGCCAGCAGCTTAGTAGCCAGGGGGCAGGGTCAGCCCCAGCATTTT
>13|-|TRBJ1-5|TRBV27|many
CASSTNNGQPQHF
TGTGCCAGCAGTACAAATAACGGGCAGCCCCAGCATTTT
>15|TRBD1|TRBJ2-1|TRBV7-3|-
CASSLGGQGRNEQFF
TGTGCCAGCAGCTTAGGGGGACAGGGTCGCAATGAGCAGTTCTTC
>16|TRBD2|TRBJ2-1|TRBV24-1|once
CATSESSGRKDNEQFF
TGTGCCACCAGTGAATCTAGCGGGAGAAAAGACAATGAGCAGTTCTTC
>15|-|TRBJ1-3|TRBV28|-
CASSLLRSSGNTIYF
TGTGCCAGCAGTTTGCTACGGAGCTCTGGAAACACCATATATTTT
>13|TRBD2|TRBJ2-1|TRBV19|-
CASILAGGGEQFF
TGTGCCAGTATCTTAGCGGGAGGGGGTGAGCAGTTCTTC
>17|-|TRBJ2-2|TRBV4-1|-
CASSPTPTRANTGELFF
TGCGCCAGCAGCCCAACCCCGACACGAGCGAACACCGGGGAGCTGTTTTTT
>15|-|TRBJ1-4|TRBV28|-
CASSPPGGESEKLFF
TGTGCCAGCAGTCCCCCTGGGGGGGAGTCTGAAAAACTGTTTTTT
>11|-|TRBJ1-1|TRBV7-2|-
CASTWGGEAFF
TGTGCCAGCACCTGGGGGGGGGAAGCTTTCTTT
>13|-|TRBJ1-2|TRBV12-3/TRBV12-4|-
CASSLFQGSGYTF
TGTGCCAGCAGTTTATTCCAGGGGAGCGGCTACACCTTC
>15|TRBD2|TRBJ2-1|TRBV7-9|-
CASSSPGLAGVEQFF
TGTGCCAGCAGCTCACCGGGACTAGCGGGAGTTGAGCAGTTCTTC
>13|-|TRBJ2-3|TRBV19|-
CASRTEGTDTQYF
TGTGCCAGTAGAACCGAGGGCACAGATACGCAGTATTTT
>15|TRBD1|TRBJ1-2|TRBV5-1|-
CASSSTTGIAYGYTF
TGCGCCAGCAGCTCTACGACAGGGATTGCCTATGGCTACACCTTC
>16|TRBD2|TRBJ2-3|TRBV6-1|-
CASSVSLAGKGHTQYF
TGTGCCAGCAGTGTGTCGCTAGCGGGAAAAGGGCATACGCAGTATTTT
>15|TRBD1|TRBJ2-7|TRBV6-5|-
CASSRPQGAVWEQYF
TGTGCCAGCAGCCGCCCCCAGGGGGCGGTATGGGAGCAGTACTTC
>15|-|TRBJ2-5|TRBV5-1|-
CASSLVPGNGETQYF
TGCGCCAGCAGCTTGGTGCCAGGGAACGGGGAGACCCAGTACTTC
>13|TRBD2|TRBJ2-3|TRBV29-1|-
CSAERDSTDTQYF
TGCAGCGCCGAGCGGGACAGCACAGATACGCAGTATTTT
>13|-|TRBJ1-2|TRBV28|-
CASSLTGHYGYTF
TGTGCCAGCAGTTTAACAGGCCACTATGGCTACACCTTC
>14|-|TRBJ1-2|TRBV30|-
CAWSVRDRSMGRTF
TGTGCCTGGAGTGTCCGGGATAGGTCTATGGGGAGGACCTTC
>15|TRBD2|TRBJ2-5|TRBV6-2/TRBV6-3|once
CASSWGTSLWETQYF
TGTGCCAGCAGTTGGGGGACTAGTCTATGGGAGACCCAGTACTTC
>16|TRBD1|TRBJ1-2|TRBV28|-
CASSLLDRGGEYGYTF
TGTGCCAGCAGTCTGCTCGACAGGGGAGGAGAGTATGGCTACACCTTC
>15|TRBD2|TRBJ2-1|TRBV7-2|-
CASSLGLAGHNEQFF
TGTGCCAGCAGCTTAGGACTAGCGGGACACAATGAGCAGTTCTTC
>16|TRBD2|TRBJ2-2|TRBV7-2|-
CASSLRSGENTGELFF
TGTGCCAGCAGCCTTCGTAGCGGGGAAAACACCGGGGAGCTGTTTTTT
>14|TRBD2|TRBJ2-7|TRBV10-2|few
CASSPSGRAYEQYF
TGCGCCAGCAGTCCCAGCGGGAGGGCCTACGAGCAGTACTTC
>15|TRBD2|TRBJ2-1|TRBV24-1|-
CATSETGGPRNEQFF
TGTGCCACCAGTGAAACGGGAGGGCCAAGGAATGAGCAGTTCTTC
>16|-|TRBJ1-1|TRBV6-2/TRBV6-3|-
CASSIQGRGVRTEAFF
TGTGCCAGCAGCATCCAGGGGCGTGGGGTAAGGACTGAAGCTTTCTTT
>16|TRBD1|TRBJ1-3|TRBV7-2|-
CASSLWTGTEGNTIYF
TGTGCCAGCAGCTTGTGGACAGGGACCGAAGGAAACACCATATATTTT
>11|-|TRBJ2-4|TRBV29-1|-
CSVGGENIQYF
TGCAGCGTCGGCGGGGAAAACATTCAGTACTTC
>17|-|TRBJ1-4|TRBV9|-
CASSVAGDTSNNEKLFF
TGTGCCAGCAGCGTAGCTGGTGATACTTCCAATAATGAAAAACTGTTTTTT
>14|-|TRBJ1-4|TRBV6-5|-
CASSYSKGVEKLFF
TGTGCCAGCAGTTACTCGAAGGGGGTTGAAAAACTGTTTTTT
>19|TRBD1|TRBJ1-5|TRBV5-5|-
CASSSTYRYGQGLVQPQHF
TGTGCCAGCAGCTCGACGTATAGATATGGACAGGGTCTAGTTCAGCCCCAGCATTTT
>14|TRBD1|TRBJ1-5|TRBV19|-
CASSRTGEAQPQHF
TGTGCCAGTAGCAGGACAGGGGAGGCTCAGCCCCAGCATTTT
>18|-|TRBJ2-7|TRBV21-1|-
CASSKVGVGRDRLNEQYF
TGTGCCAGCAGCAAAGTCGGAGTTGGGCGGGACAGACTCAACGAGCAGTACTTC
>15|-|TRBJ2-2|TRBV9|-
CASSANSVGTGELFF
TGTGCCAGCAGCGCTAATAGCGTGGGCACCGGGGAGCTGTTTTTT
>13|-|TRBJ1-2|TRBV5-1|-
CASSLTGLSGYTF
TGCGCCAGCAGCTTGACAGGGTTAAGTGGCTACACCTTC
>16|TRBD2|TRBJ2-7|TRBV7-9|-
CASSSLTSGGAYEQYF
TGTGCCAGCAGCTCCCTGACTAGCGGAGGAGCCTACGAGCAGTACTTC
>13|TRBD1|TRBJ2-4|TRBV15|-
CATNEGQDNIQYF
TGTGCCACCAACGAAGGACAGGACAACATTCAGTACTTC
>14|-|TRBJ2-5|TRBV25-1|-
CASSEFGEAETQYF
TGTGCCAGCAGTGAATTTGGGGAGGCCGAGACCCAGTACTTC
>16|TRBD2|TRBJ2-1|TRBV5-1|-
CASSLEGTSGGYEQFF
TGCGCCAGCAGCTTGGAGGGGACTAGCGGGGGGTATGAGCAGTTCTTC
>11|-|TRBJ2-7|TRBV12-3/TRBV12-4|once
CASSTSYEQYF
TGTGCCAGCAGCACTTCCTACGAGCAGTACTTC
>17|TRBD2|TRBJ2-3|TRBV4-1|-
CASSQAATSGSTDTQYF
TGCGCCAGCAGCCAAGCGGCGACTAGCGGGAGCACAGATACGCAGTATTTT